The 7 T cell receptor beta chains reported below all come from one sample, sequenced in a study of T cells in Graves' hyperthyroidism and ophthalmopathy. Authors of the study amplified TCR beta CDR3 regions from RNA transcripts. TCR CDR3 underwent first-round RT-PCR with the HTBI primer set. One entry per CDR3 protein results from TCRdb running MiXCR on the multiplex PCR reads. The top ten hold 7.9% of the sample, which has around 300,000 distinct CDR3 sequences, roughly 13% seen once. The source material was blood. All receptors derive from a woman aged 40 to 49 with Graves' hyperthyroidism.

There are many counts of this clonotype. This sequence joins TRBV3-1 and TRBJ1-4; weak D call: TRBD1 (5 bases). Trimming removed 4 bases at V and 7 bases at J, with 10 bases between. The germline V gene encodes CDR1 LGHDT and CDR2 YNNKEL (reference sequence). The CDR3 sequence is 13 residues long. CDR3 nucleotides: TGTGCCAGCAGCCCGGGACGGGGTGAAAAACTGTTTTTT. Its translation is CASSPGRGEKLFF.

This clonotype came up many times. The V gene is TRBV7-9, the J gene TRBJ1-1; 8 bases line up with TRBD1. CDR3 length: 14 amino acids. Trimming took 6 bases from V and 7 from J; bases not matched to a gene: 10. Germline V CDR1 and CDR2: SEHNR, FQNEAQ (reference sequence). CDR3 in DNA: TGTGCCAGCAGGACAGACAGGGGCGCGGATGAAGCTTTCTTT. It codes for CASRTDRGADEAFF.

This clonotype has a count of ten or more. The gene calls are TRBV7-9 and TRBJ1-2, with 7 bases identical to TRBD1. Trimming at V came to 5 bases and at J to 6 bases, leaving 9 bases not matched to a gene. The CDR3 runs to 14 residues. Germline V CDR1 and CDR2: SEHNR, FQNEAQ (reference sequence). CDR3 in DNA: TGTGCCAGCAGCCCTGGACAGGTCGCGAATGGCTACACCTTC. This sequence encodes CASSPGQVANGYTF.

In regard to this clonotype: A much larger clone differs from this one at a single base, so this may be a read error. J is TRBJ2-1 and V is TRBV5-1, with D perhaps matching TRBD2 (5 bases). In germline, CDR1 is SGHRS, CDR2 YFSETQ. This CDR3 spans 15 amino acids. V shed 0 bases and J shed 7 bases, with 14 bases lying between them. CDR3 sequence: CASSLVQRARNEQFF. CDR3 nucleotides: TGCGCCAGCAGCTTGGTACAGAGGGCGCGTAATGAGCAGTTCTTC.

As regards this clonotype: This may arise from a read error, as a much more abundant clone is one base away. The V and J genes are TRBV12-3 or TRBV12-4 and TRBJ1-5; 10 bases map to TRBD1. The CDR3 contains 15 residues. CDR3 protein: CTSSSGTGVSQPQHF. The CDR3 nucleotides read TGTACCAGCAGTTCCGGGACAGGGGTTTCTCAGCCCCAGCATTTT.

In this sample, this clonotype turned up many times. The chain joins TRBV11-1 to TRBJ2-1, with D possibly being TRBD1 or TRBD2 (5 bases each). CDR1 and CDR2 (germline): SGHAT, FQDESV (reference sequence). The CDR3 covers 15 residues. V gave up 6 bases and J gave up 6 bases, with 18 bases separating them. CDR3 region: CASSLGAEMTNEQFF. CDR3 nucleotide sequence: TGTGCCAGCAGTCTCGGGGCAGAGATGACCAATGAGCAGTTCTTC.

This clonotype appeared many times. DNA for the CDR3: TGTGCCAGCAGTCCATGGAAGGGAGAAATCGCAGATACGCAGTATTTT. It codes for CASSPWKGEIADTQYF. The V and J genes are TRBV28 and TRBJ2-3; D is possibly TRBD2 (5 bases). The germline V and J ends were trimmed by 5 bases and 4 bases, with 19 bases remaining between them. The CDR3 runs to 16 residues. Per the germline V gene, CDR1 is MDHEN and CDR2 is SYDVKM.